Listed here are 10 T cell receptor beta chains from one sample, sequenced in a study of beta chain features in type 1 diabetes. Their target antigens are unknown. Findings and limits, study-wide: All four CD4+ subsets of Type 1 diabetes patients contained TCRB CDR3s that were moderately but significantly shorter.

Expressed TCRB transcripts were sequenced because the entire RNA isolate underwent reverse transcription. Produced via immunoSEQ multiplex PCR; TCRdb's table is partial and in-frame only. This table has hundreds of thousands of clones, around an eighth appearing once. The sequenced sample was naive CD4+ T cells from blood. These receptors were taken from a man aged 18 to 35 with type 1 diabetes.

A few counts support this clone. The rearrangement links TRBV27 to TRBJ2-3; 8 bases align to TRBD2. CDR3 length equals 15 residues. In germline, CDR1 is MNHEY, CDR2 SMNVEV (reference sequence). J was trimmed by 6 bases and V by 6 bases; bases with no gene match: 11. This CDR3 reads CASSRLAGYGDTQYF. CDR3 nucleotides: TGTGCCAGCAGCAGGCTAGCGGGTTATGGGGATACGCAGTATTTT.

This clone came up a few times. This rearrangement joins TRBV12-2 to TRBJ2-7; the table gives TRBD2 as D, unverified against the DNA. TRBV12-2 is described as a pseudogene. The CDR3 loop spans 14 amino acids. The CDR3 DNA reads TGTGCAAGTCGCTTCTTAGCGGGAGTTTACGAGCAGTACTTC. The encoded protein is CASRFLAGVYEQYF.

The rearrangement joins TRBV10-3 to TRBJ2-2; 11 positions agree with TRBD2. V trimming: 10 bases; J trimming: 6 bases; junction bases outside the gene matches: 19. In germline, CDR1 is ENHRY, CDR2 SYGVKD. This CDR3 has 18 amino acids. CDR3: CATERRGLAAEGAGELFF. As DNA, the CDR3 is TGTGCCACCGAACGCCGGGGACTAGCGGCCGAGGGGGCCGGGGAGCTGTTTTTT.

A few counts support this clone. The chain carries TRBV7-9 and TRBJ2-4, with D maybe TRBD2 (5 bases). The V gene lost 8 bases and the J gene lost 4 bases, with 12 bases spanning the gap. The CDR3 spans 13 residues. Germline assignment: CDR1 SEHNR and CDR2 FQNEAQ (reference sequence). CDR3 DNA: TGTGCCAGCGAGGGTCACTCAAAAAACATTCAGTACTTC. Protein product: CASEGHSKNIQYF.

This clone turned up a few times. The J gene is TRBJ2-7, the V gene TRBV2; D possibly corresponds to TRBD1 (5 bases). V lost 3 bases and J lost 7, with 19 bases in between. This CDR3 is 15 amino acids long. Germline V gives CDR1 SNHLY, CDR2 FYNNEI. CDR3 loop: CASSDKGRAPREQYF. As DNA, the CDR3 is TGTGCCAGCAGTGACAAGGGCAGGGCCCCCCGGGAGCAGTACTTC.

The chain carries TRBV19 and TRBJ1-2, with D possibly being TRBD1 (5 bases). The germline V gene has CDR1 LNHDA and CDR2 SQIVND (reference sequence). The CDR3 is made up of 14 amino acids. Trimming shortened V by 5 bases and J by 5 bases, and 15 bases separated the two germline ends. CDR3 nucleotides: TGTGCCAGTAGTCTCCCCGGGACTTGGTATGGCTACACCTTC. It yields the protein CASSLPGTWYGYTF.

This clone was counted a few times. The chain couples TRBV29-1 to TRBJ2-3; unclear D gene. The CDR3 spans 11 residues. Germline V lookup: CDR1 SQVTM, CDR2 ANQGSEA. V shed 4 bases and J shed 2 bases, with 4 bases lying between them. Written as DNA, the CDR3 is TGCAGCGTTGTGAACACAGATACGCAGTATTTT. Translated, it gives CSVVNTDTQYF.

This sequence joins TRBV7-2 and TRBJ2-7, with 11 bases that match TRBD1. The germline gives CDR1 SGHTA, CDR2 FQGNSA. The CDR3 totals 14 residues. The V segment lost 5 bases and the J segment 5 bases; nucleotides outside the gene matches: 5. For the CDR3, the DNA is TGTGCCAGCAGCCAACGGGGACAGGGGGACGAGCAGTACTTC. It translates to CASSQRGQGDEQYF.

Regarding this clone: The identical CDR3 is also encoded by other nucleotide sequences in the sample. The CDR3 sequence is CASSLEGPQHF. Here the CDR3 DNA reads TGTGCCAGCAGTCTAGAGGGCCCCCAGCATTTT. This sequence joins TRBV28 and TRBJ1-5; D not resolved. Looked up from germline, CDR1 is MDHEN and CDR2 is SYDVKM. The ends were cut back, 5 bases at V and 10 bases at J, with 9 bases in the middle. The CDR3 contains 11 residues. Complete variable domain (other parts from reference TRBV28 and TRBJ1-5): DVKVTQSSRYLVKRTGEKVFLECVQDMDHENMFWYRQDPGLGLRLIYFSYDVKMKEKGDIPEGYSVSREKKERFSLILESASTNQTSMYLCASSLEGPQHFGDGTRLSIL.

This clone occurred a few times. J is TRBJ2-1 and V is TRBV5-1; D is uncertain. CDR3 length equals 14 residues. V lost 1 base, J lost 5 bases, and 10 bases lay in between. Per germline, CDR1 SGHRS and CDR2 YFSETQ. The CDR3 DNA follows: TGCGCCAGCAGCTTGCCCCACGGCAACAATGAGCAGTTCTTC. It is translated as CASSLPHGNNEQFF.